Listed below are T cell receptor beta chains from one sample, sequenced in a study of CD4 T cells in relation to SARS-CoV-2 and coronaviruses. These receptors' antigens are unknown. Clones were read by immunoSEQ multiplex PCR, and TCRdb kept only the in-frame ones, dropping some. The sample comprises tens of thousands of clones, 60% to 85% of which are singletons, and 13% rests with the top ten. What was sequenced was CD4+ T cells from PBMCs, cultured in vitro. The receptors here all came from a human donor in good health. The conserved cysteine and the conserved F or W are not part of the CDR3 here. The D gene is left open where the match is weak.

V: TRBV6-5; J: TRBJ1-3; D: -; CDR3: ASSYGGVGGNTIY
V: TRBV7-2; J: TRBJ2-7; D: -; CDR3: ASSLVGTANYEQY
V: TRBV4-3; J: TRBJ1-3; D: -; CDR3: ASSQDLGVGNTIY
V: TRBV27; J: TRBJ1-1; D: TRBD1; CDR3: ASSQATGGAF
V: TRBV7-8; J: TRBJ2-7; D: TRBD1; CDR3: ASSLQTGAEQY
V: TRBV12-3/TRBV12-4; J: TRBJ1-1; D: -; CDR3: ASSPSGEAF
V: TRBV7-2; J: TRBJ2-6; D: -; CDR3: ASSPRGGSGANVLT
V: TRBV3-1/TRBV3-2; J: TRBJ1-1; D: -; CDR3: ASSHLGGSEAF
V: TRBV7-2; J: TRBJ2-3; D: -; CDR3: ASSPRTPSTDTQY
V: TRBV30; J: TRBJ2-7; D: -; CDR3: AGGYSYEQY
V: TRBV19; J: TRBJ1-1; D: -; CDR3: ASSIDGQDEAF
V: TRBV2; J: TRBJ1-4; D: -; CDR3: ASSVGQGNSGEKLF
V: TRBV6-2/TRBV6-3; J: TRBJ1-5; D: TRBD1; CDR3: ASSSAGTGYSNQPQH
V: TRBV5-1; J: TRBJ1-6; D: -; CDR3: ASSWGERDSPLH
V: TRBV7-2; J: TRBJ2-3; D: -; CDR3: ASSRGGGSTDTQY
V: TRBV19; J: TRBJ1-5; D: TRBD1; CDR3: ASSIPLKDRDNQPQH
V: TRBV7-2; J: TRBJ2-3; D: -; CDR3: ASSGLGNTQY
V: TRBV13; J: TRBJ1-3; D: TRBD1; CDR3: ASSSIDRAGNTIY
V: TRBV4-1; J: TRBJ2-5; D: TRBD2; CDR3: ASSRTSGGLETQY
V: TRBV18; J: TRBJ1-2; D: -; CDR3: ASSPQRDAGGYT
V: TRBV29-1; J: TRBJ2-3; D: -; CDR3: SVEDYVKGTDTQY
V: TRBV10-3; J: TRBJ2-2; D: TRBD1; CDR3: AITRGPTTGELF
V: TRBV10-3; J: TRBJ2-7; D: -; CDR3: AISDGFSYEQY
V: TRBV6-5; J: TRBJ2-6; D: -; CDR3: ASRQTSRANVLT
V: TRBV21-1; J: TRBJ2-2; D: -; CDR3: ASSKSSGRNTGELF
V: TRBV2; J: TRBJ2-7; D: -; CDR3: ASSAGLGSYEQY
V: TRBV29-1; J: TRBJ2-7; D: -; CDR3: SVVFRRGYEQY